This T cell receptor beta chain was identified during a study of blood T cell repertoires in COVID-19. Study-wide context: The United States, Italy and Spain were the sources of the acute and convalescent COVID-19 samples. PBMCs, B-cell-depleted T cells, or T cells provided the cDNA or gDNA that made up the material.

This clone was picked up one time. The CDR3 is 14 amino acids. With V trimmed by 6 bases and J by 3 bases, 6 bases remained unmatched. Germline CDR1 and CDR2: MNHEY and SVGEGT. Per the original methods: Quantification of nucleated cells was approximated via reference gene primer amplification. Clones were sequenced by immunoSEQ multiplex PCR, and TCRdb holds only the in-frame ones, with some missing. The DNA was the basis for D and trimming; V, J and clone size are from that table. This sample yields 390,000 or so clones, of which about 90% are seen a single time; around 2.8% belongs to the top ten. The TCR was taken from a woman aged 30 to 39 with COVID-19, enrolled during active disease. The gene calls are TRBV6-2 or TRBV6-3 and TRBJ2-7, with 9 bases that match TRBD1. The specimen was peripheral blood. As DNA, the CDR3 is TGTGCCAGCAGCCCGGGACAGGGATACTACGAGCAGTACTTC. Translating gives CASSPGQGYYEQYF.